The text below deals with one T cell receptor (beta chain). As yet, its antigen is unknown. The entry originates in a study of cytomegalovirus exposure and HLA in healthy donors. Findings and caveats of the study: Further analysis was carried out later, and it showed several of the most significant clusters appearing linked to common viral pathogens. An ancestry cluster, one associated with Asian ancestry, reportedly showed fewer N-insertions than the roughly 670-donor mean in a later analysis. In vitro checks showed that a few CMV-associated chains really do target CMV antigens. Donors were assumed by presence/absence analyses to have roughly uniform sequencing depth.

PCR involved 60 Vbeta and 13 Jbeta primers. Data came from immunoSEQ multiplex PCR; TCRdb stores just in-frame clones and leaves some out. The table lists some 87,000 clones, under 85% of them singletons. The length of the CDR3 is 13 residues. V was trimmed by 4 bases and J by 1 base, leaving 7 bases between them. The V gene's germline CDR1 is MNHNS and CDR2 SASEGT. The sequence derives from a young man in good health and CMV-seronegative. Sequences were obtained from PBMCs. The V gene is TRBV6-1, the J gene TRBJ1-1, with D uncertain. The CDR3 is CASSATGNTEAFF. CDR3 sequence (DNA): TGTGCCAGCAGTGCTACCGGGAACACTGAAGCTTTCTTT.